This TCR beta chain was retrieved from a study of control samples from healthy donors and cancer patients. Data came from immunoSEQ multiplex PCR; TCRdb stores just in-frame clones and leaves some out. There are roughly 120,000 clones in the sample; approximately 90% occur only once, and about 3.4% lies in the top ten. V dropped 4 bases and J dropped 5 bases, with 12 bases sitting between them. The CDR3 totals 13 residues. From germline, CDR1 is SQVTM and CDR2 ANQGSEA. Sequenced input: blood. The V gene is TRBV29-1, the J gene TRBJ1-5; no clear D gene. The sequence derives from a middle-aged man in good health. The CDR3, as DNA: TGCAGCGTTGCCCGGGGTGTAGATCAGCCCCAGCATTTT. Translated, it gives CSVARGVDQPQHF.